The 30 T cell receptor beta chains below come from one sample, sequenced in a study of spatial heterogeneity in lung cancer. One entry per CDR3 protein, called by TCRdb with MiXCR from the 5' RACE reads. The sample includes about 52,000 distinct CDR3 sequences, about 7.4% of them seen just once. Time point in this sample: blood at routine non-recurrence follow-up after resection. Unsorted whole RNA of tumor, nontumor lung or frozen PBMC was sequenced. The source was PBMCs, collected at follow-up. The source is a female donor with early-stage non-small cell lung cancer.

This chain connects TRBV2 to TRBJ2-5; D not certain. Trimming cost V 5 bases and J 5 bases, with 6 bases left between them. The CDR3 is 11 residues long. Per the germline V gene, CDR1 is SNHLY and CDR2 is FYNNEI. The CDR3 reads CASSFVETQYF. CDR3 nucleotides: TGTGCCAGCAGTTTCGTTGAGACCCAGTACTTC.

This clonotype was seen only a few times. The chain employs TRBV18 and TRBJ2-5; D gene ambiguous. This CDR3 has 16 residues. V was pared by 3 bases and J by 0 bases, with 14 bases between. Germline V gene lookup returns CDR1 KGHSH and CDR2 LQKENI. The CDR3 DNA follows: TGTGCCAGCTCACCCCTCGGGCCCCGGGACCAAGAGACCCAGTACTTC. Translation gives CASSPLGPRDQETQYF.

This clonotype was detected a few times. The V gene is TRBV9, the J gene TRBJ2-2; D not certain. This CDR3 has 13 residues. With 2 bases removed from V and 7 bases from J, the gap between germline ends came to 9 bases. Germline CDR1 is SGDLS and CDR2 is YYNGEE. The CDR3 DNA is TGTGCCAGCAGCGTCCGTTTTCACGGGGAGCTGTTTTTT. Translating gives CASSVRFHGELFF.

This clonotype was observed at least ten times. The rearrangement links TRBV7-9 to TRBJ1-1; no definite D call. Germline CDR1 is SEHNR and CDR2 is FQNEAQ (reference sequence). CDR3 length: 16 amino acids. Trimming removed 4 bases at V and 0 bases at J, with 15 bases between. DNA of the CDR3: TGTGCCAGCAGCTCCCAAGGATCGGGGATGAACACTGAAGCTTTCTTT. Its protein is CASSSQGSGMNTEAFF.

This clonotype has at least ten counts. V gene TRBV2 combines with J gene TRBJ2-1; 10 nucleotides line up with TRBD2. The V gene end was trimmed by 5 bases and the J gene end by 0 bases; junction bases not matched to a gene: 7. The CDR3 length is 17 residues. The germline V gene has CDR1 SNHLY and CDR2 FYNNEI. The CDR3 DNA follows: TGTGCCAGCAGTTCCGGGACTAGCGAAAGCTCCTACAATGAGCAGTTCTTC. Residues: CASSSGTSESSYNEQFF.

About this clonotype: This may be a read error: a much more frequent sequence differs by one nucleotide. V is TRBV2 and J is TRBJ2-7; 8 bases agree with TRBD2. The CDR3 has 11 residues. CDR1 SNHLY and CDR2 FYNNEI come from the germline V gene. In DNA, the CDR3 is TGTGTCAGCCGGGAGGGGTACGAGCAGTACTTC. Protein sequence: CVSREGYEQYF.

The sample holds many counts of this clonotype. The chain links TRBV18 to TRBJ1-3; D is ambiguous. CDR3 length equals 15 residues. Between the trimmed V and J ends, which lost 3 bases and 0 bases, there was a span of 9 bases. Germline V lookup: CDR1 KGHSH, CDR2 LQKENI. The CDR3 loop is CASSPDGISGNTIYF. The CDR3 DNA follows: TGTGCCAGCTCACCGGACGGGATCTCTGGAAACACCATATATTTT.

This clonotype was seen at least ten times. The chain combines TRBV5-1 with TRBJ2-7; a possible D gene is TRBD1 (7 bases). The CDR3 has 17 amino acids. Between the trimmed V and J ends, which lost 4 bases and 2 bases, there was a span of 22 bases. CDR1 and CDR2 from the germline V gene are SGHRS and YFSETQ. The CDR3 sequence: CASSPGPGGYLPYEQYF. CDR3 sequence (DNA): TGCGCCAGCAGCCCCGGTCCAGGGGGGTACCTCCCCTACGAGCAGTACTTC.

A note on this clonotype: Possible read error: a much larger clone is one base away. The chain links TRBV5-1 to TRBJ2-2; D possibly corresponds to TRBD2 (5 bases). The CDR3 contains 18 residues. Trimming left V 0 bases short and J 5 bases short, with 20 bases between. Germline CDR1 SGHRS, CDR2 YFSETQ. CDR3 DNA sequence: TGCGCCAGCAGCTTGGACCCGACAAGGGCCGGGGATACCGGGGAGCTGTTTTTT. Its protein product is CASSLDPTRAGDTGELFF.

The sample holds many counts of this clonotype. J is TRBJ1-1 and V is TRBV4-2; D is unresolved. CDR1 is LGHNA and CDR2 is YNFKEQ in the germline V gene. Trimming removed 4 bases from V and 2 bases from J, with 11 bases in between. The CDR3 totals 14 residues. The CDR3 sequence is CASSLNRGNTEAFF. CDR3 nucleotides: TGTGCCAGCAGCCTCAACCGCGGTAACACTGAAGCTTTCTTT.

This clonotype has only a few counts. The V gene is TRBV7-2, the J gene TRBJ2-5; D possibly corresponds to TRBD1 (5 bases). V lost 5 bases and J 5 bases, leaving 18 bases between the germline ends. CDR1 and CDR2 from the germline V gene are SGHTA and FQGNSA. The CDR3 has 15 residues. Written as DNA, the CDR3 is TGTGCCAGCAGCCGCAGCAGGGTTCTACCGGAGACCCAGTACTTC. Translating gives CASSRSRVLPETQYF.

This clonotype was seen at least ten times. The genes are TRBV7-9 and TRBJ2-2; 9 bases are shared with TRBD1. Germline V CDR1 and CDR2: SEHNR, FQNEAQ (reference sequence). The CDR3 totals 15 residues. V gave up 4 bases and J gave up 4 bases; unmatched junction bases: 4. Here the CDR3 DNA reads TGTGCCAGCAGCTCGGGACAGGGAGCCACCGGGGAGCTGTTTTTT. It encodes CASSSGQGATGELFF.

V is TRBV6-2 or TRBV6-3 and J is TRBJ1-1; D possibly corresponds to TRBD1 (5 bases). The CDR3 loop spans 16 amino acids. Trimming removed 6 bases from V and 0 bases from J, with 17 bases in between. Germline lookup yields CDR1 MNHEY and CDR2 SVGEGT. CDR3 coding DNA: TGTGCCAGCAGAACAAGCTGGACAACCATGAACACTGAAGCTTTCTTT. Its protein is CASRTSWTTMNTEAFF.

This clonotype was found many times. The V and J genes are TRBV28 and TRBJ2-7; D uncertain. The CDR3 spans 13 residues. Germline CDR1 reads MDHEN; CDR2 reads SYDVKM. Trimming removed 2 bases from V and 3 bases from J, with 8 bases in between. The CDR3 region has the DNA TGTGCCAGCAGTTTAAAGGCCTACTACGAGCAGTACTTC. Protein: CASSLKAYYEQYF.

Ten or more counts support this clonotype. This chain uses TRBV2 with TRBJ2-2; D remains unclear. The CDR3 sequence is 13 residues long. Germline V lookup: CDR1 SNHLY, CDR2 FYNNEI. V dropped 2 bases and J dropped 6 bases, with 7 bases sitting between them. DNA of the CDR3: TGTGCCAGCAGTGAATATCAGGCCGGGGAGCTGTTTTTT. Protein: CASSEYQAGELFF.

This clonotype was observed many times. The CDR3 loop is CSAASGGASTDTQYF. The CDR3 nucleotides are TGCAGTGCCGCCAGCGGGGGGGCGAGCACAGATACGCAGTATTTT. V usage is TRBV20-1 and J usage is TRBJ2-3; TRBD2 matches 10 bases. Germline lookup yields CDR1 DFQATT and CDR2 SNEGSKA (reference sequence). The J segment lost 0 bases and the V segment lost 6 bases, leaving 6 bases of the junction unmatched. This CDR3 region has 15 residues.

This clonotype has more than one count but fewer than ten. The chain joins TRBV5-6 to TRBJ1-1, with unresolved D. There are 15 residues in the CDR3. Trimming took 2 bases from V and 3 from J, leaving 14 bases between them. Per germline, CDR1 SGHDT and CDR2 YYEEEE. CDR3 loop: CASSFSGPRDTEAFF. CDR3 nucleotides: TGTGCCAGCAGCTTTTCCGGGCCTAGGGACACTGAAGCTTTCTTT.

A few counts support this clonotype. The chain uses TRBV9 and TRBJ2-3; D is unclear. V was trimmed by 0 bases and J by 2 bases, leaving 10 bases between them. The germline V gene has CDR1 SGDLS and CDR2 YYNGEE. CDR3 size: 15 residues. CDR3 residues: CASSVEGSNTDTQYF. As DNA, the CDR3 is TGTGCCAGCAGCGTAGAGGGCAGCAACACAGATACGCAGTATTTT.

This clonotype occurred many times. This sequence joins TRBV5-6 and TRBJ1-1, with a tentative D call TRBD1 (6 bases). CDR1 and CDR2 from the germline V gene are SGHDT and YYEEEE. CDR3 length: 15 residues. V was shortened by 1 base and J by 2 bases, with 12 bases between the two germline ends. The CDR3: CASSLYTGINTEAFF. The DNA for the CDR3 is TGTGCCAGCAGCTTGTACACAGGGATCAACACTGAAGCTTTCTTT.

The chain links TRBV7-9 to TRBJ2-5; D gene unclear. The V gene's germline CDR1 is SEHNR and CDR2 FQNEAQ (reference sequence). V was clipped by 5 bases and J by 6 bases, with 10 bases between them. The CDR3 is made up of 12 amino acids. In DNA, the CDR3 is TGTGCCAGCAGCCTGGGCCCCCAGACCCAGTACTTC. It specifies CASSLGPQTQYF.

This clonotype was found many times. This rearrangement joins TRBV20-1 to TRBJ2-2; D unresolved. The germline gives CDR1 DFQATT, CDR2 SNEGSKA (reference sequence). The germline V and J ends were trimmed by 5 bases and 5 bases, with 9 bases remaining between them. This CDR3 has 12 residues. The CDR3 region has the DNA TGCAGTGCTCGCGAGCCGACCGGGGAGCTGTTTTTT. Translation: CSAREPTGELFF.

In its sample, this clonotype was seen many times. The V call is TRBV20-1, the J call TRBJ1-5; D is possibly TRBD1 (5 bases). With 0 bases removed from V and 6 bases from J, the gap between germline ends came to 18 bases. The germline CDR1 and CDR2 sequences are DFQATT and SNEGSKA (reference sequence). The CDR3 contains 16 residues. CDR3 sequence (DNA): TGCAGTGCTAGAGATGCACGAGGACAAGGGACTCAGCCCCAGCATTTT. As protein: CSARDARGQGTQPQHF.

This clonotype was recorded at least ten times. The V gene is TRBV2, the J gene TRBJ2-1; TRBD2 matches at 9 bases. Germline CDR1 SNHLY, CDR2 FYNNEI. J gave up 3 bases and V 3 bases, and 3 bases lay outside the gene matches. CDR3 size: 15 residues. CDR3 bases: TGTGCCAGCAGTGATCAAGCGGGGGGCTACAATGAGCAGTTCTTC. It yields the protein CASSDQAGGYNEQFF.

This clonotype was observed many times. The rearrangement uses TRBV3-1 and TRBJ2-1; the D is unclear. The germline gives CDR1 LGHDT, CDR2 YNNKEL (reference sequence). This CDR3 spans 15 amino acids. V was cut by 4 bases and J by 0 bases, with 10 bases left in between. The CDR3 bases are TGTGCCAGCAGCCGACCGGGCCACTCCTACAATGAGCAGTTCTTC. Encoded protein: CASSRPGHSYNEQFF.

The table lists this clonotype with many counts. The chain has TRBV5-4 and TRBJ2-4; 9 bases match TRBD1. The CDR3 contains 15 residues. The ends lost 4 bases at V and 7 bases at J; junction bases unmatched: 9. Germline V gives CDR1 SGHNT, CDR2 YYREEE (reference sequence). The CDR3 DNA sequence: TGTGCCAGCAGCCCGGGTCCCGGGACAGGGAACATTCAGTACTTC. It yields the protein CASSPGPGTGNIQYF.

This clonotype was counted many times. CDR3 loop: CSAVADYGYTF. CDR3 nucleotide sequence: TGCAGTGCTGTGGCCGACTATGGCTACACCTTC. The rearrangement joins TRBV20-1 to TRBJ1-2; no firm D call. Trimming took off 5 bases at V and 3 bases at J, with 7 bases between the two ends. Germline CDR1 DFQATT, CDR2 SNEGSKA (reference sequence). The CDR3 is 11 amino acids.

The V call is TRBV6-5, the J call TRBJ2-2; 8 positions match TRBD1. V lost 0 bases and J lost 16; bases outside the gene matches: 10. The CDR3 is 14 residues long. Germline CDR1 MNHEY, CDR2 SVGAGI. CDR3 amino acids: CASSYSGGRQGWFF. CDR3 bases: TGTGCCAGCAGTTACTCAGGGGGGCGACAGGGGTGGTTTTTT.

The rearrangement uses TRBV5-1 and TRBJ2-1; no clear D gene. The germline V gene encodes CDR1 SGHRS and CDR2 YFSETQ. The length of the CDR3 is 15 residues. Trimming cost V 3 bases and J 1 base, with 11 bases left between them. This CDR3 reads CASSSPGPSYNEQFF. Here the CDR3 DNA reads TGCGCCAGCAGCTCACCGGGTCCTTCCTACAATGAGCAGTTCTTC.

This clonotype was observed a handful of times. The CDR3 is CASSDNQGSNSPLHF. Written as DNA, the CDR3 is TGTGCCAGCAGTGATAATCAGGGGTCAAATTCACCCCTCCACTTT. The chain joins TRBV2 to TRBJ1-6; weak D call: TRBD1 (6 bases). Trimming took off 3 bases at V and 7 bases at J, with 13 bases between the two ends. This CDR3 is built from 15 residues. Germline lookup yields CDR1 SNHLY and CDR2 FYNNEI.

The CDR3 loop is CATSRDRGTMETGEQFF. The CDR3 DNA reads as TGTGCCACCAGCAGAGATCGCGGGACTATGGAGACGGGTGAGCAGTTCTTC. The chain links TRBV15 to TRBJ2-1; 7 nucleotides line up with TRBD2. The V and J ends lost 0 bases and 9 bases, in that order; junction bases with no gene match: 14. Germline values: CDR1 LNHNV, CDR2 YYDKDF (reference sequence). The CDR3 length is 17 residues.